The 9 T cell receptor beta chains reported below all come from one sample, sequenced in a study of technical replicates of blood from several donors. Libraries were prepared by immunoSEQ multiplex PCR; TCRdb keeps only in-frame clonotypes and omits some of them. The repertoire consists of about 61,000 clones, with 97% occurring once and the leading ten covering approximately 0.21%. The material sequenced was T cells isolated from PBMCs. The source of these receptors is a human donor in good health.

The chain joins TRBV9 to TRBJ1-6, with D unresolved. V lost 0 bases to trimming and J lost 10 bases, with 5 bases between them. CDR3 size: 12 residues. CDR1 and CDR2 (germline): SGDLS, YYNGEE. CDR3 in DNA: TGTGCCAGCAGCGTAGCGGGGTCACCCCTCCACTTT. This sequence encodes CASSVAGSPLHF.

V gene TRBV30 combines with J gene TRBJ1-3; D is undetermined. This CDR3 comprises 13 residues. The V and J ends lost 5 bases and 0 bases respectively, with 8 bases between them. The germline V gene has CDR1 GTSNPN and CDR2 SVGIG (reference sequence). CDR3 coding DNA: TGTGCCTGGGGACTGAGCTCTGGAAACACCATATATTTT. This sequence encodes CAWGLSSGNTIYF.

This chain connects TRBV15 to TRBJ1-3; D unclear. CDR3 length: 15 amino acids. CDR1 and CDR2 (germline): LNHNV, YYDKDF (reference sequence). V was cut by 0 bases and J by 8 bases, with 14 bases left in between. CDR3 amino acids: CATSREGAGSDTIYF. The CDR3 DNA follows: TGTGCCACCAGCAGAGAGGGAGCGGGGAGTGACACCATATATTTT.

The chain is built from TRBV5-4 and TRBJ2-1; TRBD1 matches at 7 bases. Trimming removed 4 bases from V and 8 bases from J; junction bases left unmatched: 6. The CDR3 spans 13 residues. Germline V CDR1 and CDR2: SGHNT, YYREEE (reference sequence). CDR3 sequence (DNA): TGTGCCAGCAGCCCTACAGGGGTTCATGAGCAGTTCTTC. It is translated as CASSPTGVHEQFF.

The chain recombines TRBV28 with TRBJ1-5, with D unclear. CDR1 is MDHEN, CDR2 SYDVKM, per germline. The CDR3 length is 13 residues. Between the trimmed V and J ends, which lost 6 bases and 5 bases, there was a span of 11 bases. The CDR3 DNA sequence: TGTGCCAGCAGACCTATACGGGATCAGCCCCAGCATTTT. Translated: CASRPIRDQPQHF.

This rearrangement joins TRBV15 to TRBJ2-3; 8 nucleotides match TRBD2. Germline lookup yields CDR1 LNHNV and CDR2 YYDKDF (reference sequence). The V gene end was trimmed by 3 bases and the J gene end by 5 bases; junction bases not matched to a gene: 22. The CDR3 totals 20 residues. The CDR3 here is CATSRDWGGSGRRVGDTQYF. The CDR3 bases are TGTGCCACCAGCAGGGATTGGGGAGGGAGCGGGAGACGGGTTGGAGATACGCAGTATTTT.

The gene calls are TRBV7-2 and TRBJ1-1; D uncertain. Germline values: CDR1 SGHTA, CDR2 FQGNSA. The CDR3 covers 12 residues. Trimming stripped 2 bases from V and 10 bases from J, with 11 bases between. CDR3 residues: CASSLNLWAAFF. The CDR3 DNA follows: TGTGCCAGCAGCTTAAATCTCTGGGCAGCTTTCTTT.

The chain joins TRBV9 to TRBJ1-5, with 9 bases fitting TRBD1. This CDR3 contains 18 residues. Germline V gives CDR1 SGDLS, CDR2 YYNGEE. The V gene end was trimmed by 0 bases and the J gene end by 4 bases; junction bases not matched to a gene: 11. CDR3 amino acids: CASSVVGQGNNENQPQHF. The CDR3 nucleotides read TGTGCCAGCAGCGTAGTTGGACAGGGGAATAACGAAAATCAGCCCCAGCATTTT.

The rearrangement uses TRBV2 and TRBJ1-2, with D unclear. Per germline, CDR1 SNHLY and CDR2 FYNNEI. V gave up 6 bases and J gave up 6 bases, with 14 bases separating them. The CDR3 runs 13 residues. In DNA form, the CDR3 reads TGTGCCAGCAGCTACTACGGGGTGGATGGCTACACCTTC. Encoded protein: CASSYYGVDGYTF. Variable domain in full (rest from reference TRBV2 and TRBJ1-2): EPEVTQTPSHQVTQMGQEVILRCVPISNHLYFYWYRQILGQKVEFLVSFYNNEISEKSEIFDDQFSVERPDGSNFTLKIRSTKLEDSAMYFCASSYYGVDGYTFGSGTRLTVV.